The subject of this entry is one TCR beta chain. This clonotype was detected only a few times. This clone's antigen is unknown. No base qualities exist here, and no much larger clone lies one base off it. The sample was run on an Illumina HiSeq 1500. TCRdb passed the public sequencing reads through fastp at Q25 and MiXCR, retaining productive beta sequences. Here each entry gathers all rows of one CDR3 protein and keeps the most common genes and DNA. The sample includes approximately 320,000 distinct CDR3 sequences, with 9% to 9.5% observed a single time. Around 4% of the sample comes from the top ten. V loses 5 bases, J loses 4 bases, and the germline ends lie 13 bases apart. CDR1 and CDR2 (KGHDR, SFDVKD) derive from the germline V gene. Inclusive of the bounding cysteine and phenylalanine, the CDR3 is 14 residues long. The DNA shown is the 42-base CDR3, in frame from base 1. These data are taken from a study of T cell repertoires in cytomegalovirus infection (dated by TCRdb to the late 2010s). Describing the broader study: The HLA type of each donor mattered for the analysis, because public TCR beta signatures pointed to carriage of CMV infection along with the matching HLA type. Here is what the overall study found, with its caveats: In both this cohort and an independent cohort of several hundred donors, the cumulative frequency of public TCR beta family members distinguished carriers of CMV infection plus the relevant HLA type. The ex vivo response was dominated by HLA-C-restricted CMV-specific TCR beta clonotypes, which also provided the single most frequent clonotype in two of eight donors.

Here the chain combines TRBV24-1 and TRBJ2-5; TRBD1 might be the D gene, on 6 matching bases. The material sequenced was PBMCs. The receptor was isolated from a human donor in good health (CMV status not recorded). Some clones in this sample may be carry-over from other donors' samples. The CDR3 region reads CATSGPGVRETQYF. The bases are TGTGCCACCAGTGGTCCAGGGGTCAGAGAGACCCAGTACTTC.